Following are 9 T cell receptor beta chains from one sample sequenced in a study of cytomegalovirus exposure and HLA in healthy donors. The study ran its PCR with 60 Vbeta and 13 Jbeta primers. This table comes from immunoSEQ multiplex PCR, and its TCRdb copy is limited to in-frame clones, with some not included. The sample records 76,000 or so clones, around 70% being singletons. Source material: PBMCs. The receptors come from a woman in her 40s in good health and CMV-seropositive.

This clone turned up a few times. This rearrangement joins TRBV6-5 to TRBJ1-2; TRBD1 might be the D (5 bases). The CDR3 contains 11 residues. Looked up from germline, CDR1 is MNHEY and CDR2 is SVGAGI. Trimming took off 4 bases at V and 6 bases at J, with 6 bases between the two ends. The CDR3 spells CASSSGDGYTF. The CDR3 DNA follows: TGTGCCAGCAGTTCGGGGGATGGCTACACCTTC.

This clone was seen a few times. The V and J genes are TRBV5-6 and TRBJ2-5; D possibly corresponds to TRBD2 (5 bases). The CDR3 has 16 residues. V lost 5 bases and J lost 5, with 22 bases in between. Germline V CDR1 and CDR2: SGHDT, YYEEEE. The CDR3 protein is CASSRGSAAMGETQYF. The CDR3 DNA reads TGTGCCAGCAGTCGAGGTAGCGCGGCCATGGGGGAGACCCAGTACTTC.

The chain is built from TRBV30 and TRBJ2-5; weak D call: TRBD2 (7 bases). The germline CDR1 and CDR2 sequences are GTSNPN and SVGIG (reference sequence). With 4 bases removed from V and 4 bases from J, the gap between germline ends came to 16 bases. The CDR3 is 14 amino acids. The CDR3 DNA follows: TGTGCCTGGACCCGGGGGGCCGCAGGAGAGACCCAGTACTTC. This gives the protein CAWTRGAAGETQYF.

J is TRBJ2-1 and V is TRBV5-6, with 7 bases aligning to TRBD1. From germline, CDR1 is SGHDT and CDR2 YYEEEE. V lost 4 bases, J lost 4 bases, and 8 bases stayed unmatched. This CDR3 is built from 15 residues. The CDR3 DNA reads as TGTGCCAGCAGCATTCTGGACAGGCTTTACAATGAGCAGTTCTTC. It is translated as CASSILDRLYNEQFF. Supplemented by reference TRBV5-6 and TRBJ2-1, the full variable domain reads DAGVTQSPTHLIKTRGQQVTLRCSPKSGHDTVSWYQQALGQGPQFIFQYYEEEERQRGNFPDRFSGHQFPNYSSELNVNALLLGDSALYLCASSILDRLYNEQFFGPGTRLTVL.

V gene TRBV18 combines with J gene TRBJ2-3; TRBD1 aligns across 8 bases. V lost 3 bases, J lost 4 bases, and 6 bases stayed unmatched. Germline lookup yields CDR1 KGHSH and CDR2 LQKENI. The CDR3 runs to 15 residues. In nucleotides, the CDR3 is TGTGCCAGCTCACCCTACGGACAGGGCTCAGATACGCAGTATTTT. Translation: CASSPYGQGSDTQYF.

V and J are TRBV7-2 and TRBJ2-7; 11 bases map to TRBD1. Germline CDR1 is SGHTA and CDR2 is FQGNSA. The CDR3 has 18 residues. V was clipped by 2 bases and J by 6 bases; unmatched bases: 15. CDR3 DNA: TGTGCCAGCAGCTTATTCGTAGGGGCGGACAGGGGGCGCGGCGAGCAGTACTTC. This sequence encodes CASSLFVGADRGRGEQYF.

The chain couples TRBV29-1 to TRBJ2-2; the match to TRBD2 covers 11 bases. With V trimmed by 7 bases and J by 0 bases, 10 bases remained unmatched. CDR3 length equals 17 residues. Looked up from germline, CDR1 is SQVTM and CDR2 is ANQGSEA. For the CDR3, the DNA is TGCAGCGGAGAGACTAGCGGGACGACTGCGAACACCGGGGAGCTGTTTTTT. It encodes CSGETSGTTANTGELFF.

V is TRBV10-1 and J is TRBJ2-7, with 8 bases aligning to TRBD1. The CDR3 covers 14 residues. V trimming: 3 bases; J trimming: 2 bases; junction bases outside the gene matches: 3. From germline, CDR1 is WNHNN and CDR2 SYGVQD (reference sequence). The CDR3 sequence is CASSEAQGAYEQYF. The DNA for the CDR3 is TGCGCCAGCAGTGAAGCACAGGGGGCCTACGAGCAGTACTTC.

The J gene is TRBJ2-7, the V gene TRBV4-1, with D perhaps TRBD1 (6 bases). Looked up from germline, CDR1 is MGHRA and CDR2 is YSYEKL. The length of the CDR3 is 19 residues. V lost 7 bases and J 0 bases, leaving 28 bases between the germline ends. This CDR3 reads CASTLAGAEDGFGSYEQYF. The CDR3 DNA reads TGCGCCAGCACCCTCGCAGGGGCAGAGGACGGGTTCGGCTCCTACGAGCAGTACTTC.